The 26 T cell receptor beta chains below all came from one sample that was sequenced in a study of blood T cell repertoires in COVID-19. Some clones are missing from TCRdb's copy, which holds only in-frame ones; the method was immunoSEQ multiplex PCR. The sample records over 200,000 clones, approximately 86% being singletons. Sequenced input: peripheral blood. The source of these receptors is a man aged 35 to 55 who had recovered from COVID-19.

The rearrangement joins TRBV7-2 to TRBJ1-2, with 8 bases aligning to TRBD1. The CDR3 is 16 amino acids. Trimming at V came to 1 base and at J to 7 bases, leaving 11 bases not matched to a gene. The germline V gene has CDR1 SGHTA and CDR2 FQGNSA. Written as DNA, the CDR3 is TGTGCCAGCAGCTTAGTAGTTAGGACAGGGTCTGGTGGCTACACCTTC. It translates to CASSLVVRTGSGGYTF.

A single count supports this clone. The rearrangement joins TRBV4-1 to TRBJ2-3, with 12 bases matching TRBD2. The CDR3 has 17 residues. Germline assignment: CDR1 MGHRA and CDR2 YSYEKL. Trimming at V came to 6 bases and at J to 1 base, leaving 8 bases not matched to a gene. The CDR3 sequence is CASSHGLAGTRTDTQYF. For the CDR3, the DNA is TGCGCCAGCAGTCACGGACTAGCGGGGACCCGCACAGATACGCAGTATTTT.

This clone came up once. The rearrangement joins TRBV7-2 to TRBJ2-1, with D hard to call. V shed 7 bases and J shed 10 bases, with 14 bases lying between them. The CDR3 length is 12 residues. In germline, CDR1 is SGHTA, CDR2 FQGNSA. The CDR3 reads CASTQRRQEQFF. The CDR3 nucleotides read TGTGCCAGCACCCAACGGCGGCAAGAGCAGTTCTTC.

The chain has TRBV29-1 and TRBJ1-5; no clear D gene. Germline V gene data show CDR1 as SQVTM and CDR2 as ANQGSEA. V shed 7 bases and J shed 9 bases, with 22 bases lying between them. This CDR3 is 14 amino acids long. For the CDR3, the DNA is TGCAGCGCCCGAGGCGGGGAGGGAGGTTCGCCCCAGCATTTT. Translated: CSARGGEGGSPQHF.

In DNA, the CDR3 is TGTGCCAGCAGTTCAGGACTAGCGGGGGGGACCCAGTACTTC. This sequence encodes CASSSGLAGGTQYF. The V gene is TRBV27, the J gene TRBJ2-5, with TRBD2 identical over 14 bases. Germline CDR1 and CDR2: MNHEY and SMNVEV (reference sequence). J was trimmed by 7 bases and V by 4 bases; bases with no gene match: 2. The CDR3 consists of 14 residues.

V is TRBV19 and J is TRBJ1-5; 11 bases map to TRBD1. The trim removed 6 bases at V and 0 bases at J, leaving 10 bases unmatched. The CDR3 runs to 18 residues. Germline V CDR1 and CDR2: LNHDA, SQIVND (reference sequence). The CDR3 spells CASRGLGQGGYSNQPQHF. Written as DNA, the CDR3 is TGTGCCAGTAGAGGGCTGGGACAGGGGGGTTATAGCAATCAGCCCCAGCATTTT.

The chain carries TRBV19 and TRBJ2-3, with TRBD1 matching 8 bases. Trimming at V came to 7 bases and at J to 0 bases, leaving 3 bases not matched to a gene. The CDR3 is 14 amino acids. Germline CDR1 and CDR2: LNHDA and SQIVND (reference sequence). As DNA, the CDR3 is TGTGCCAGTATGAGGACAGGGAGCACAGATACGCAGTATTTT. Protein sequence: CASMRTGSTDTQYF.

CDR3 sequence reads: CSASSGDSFHGYTF. The CDR3 DNA is TGCAGTGCTAGTTCGGGGGACTCTTTTCATGGCTACACCTTC. This chain links TRBV20-1 with TRBJ1-2, with TRBD1 as a possible D gene (5 bases). Per the germline V gene, CDR1 is DFQATT and CDR2 is SNEGSKA (reference sequence). The V end lost 3 bases, the J end lost 6 bases, and 17 bases lay between the germline ends. This CDR3 comprises 14 residues.

The rearrangement links TRBV29-1 to TRBJ2-3; a possible D gene is TRBD2 (5 bases). The CDR3 extends over 14 amino acids. The V gene lost 7 bases and the J gene lost 3 bases, with 17 bases spanning the gap. Germline CDR1 is SQVTM and CDR2 is ANQGSEA. The CDR3 sequence: CSATGNFETDTQYF. The CDR3 DNA reads TGCAGCGCAACCGGGAATTTTGAGACAGATACGCAGTATTTT.

The chain has TRBV12-3 or TRBV12-4 and TRBJ1-1; no clear D gene. The V and J ends lost 6 bases and 0 bases respectively, with 8 bases between them. The CDR3 has 13 amino acids. The CDR3 sequence: CASSQLMNTEAFF. Here the CDR3 DNA reads TGTGCCAGCAGCCAACTTATGAACACTGAAGCTTTCTTT.

The rearrangement joins TRBV19 to TRBJ1-4, with a weak D call TRBD1 (5 bases). The CDR3 has 16 residues. The V and J ends lost 1 base and 5 bases respectively, with 14 bases between them. CDR1 and CDR2 (germline): LNHDA, SQIVND (reference sequence). In nucleotides, the CDR3 is TGTGCCAGTAGTATAGCTAAAGGGGCGCGGAATGAAAAACTGTTTTTT. Protein: CASSIAKGARNEKLFF.

The J gene is TRBJ2-7, the V gene TRBV7-2; 10 bases fit TRBD2. Unmatched junction bases numbered 11, after V lost 8 bases and J lost 4 bases. The CDR3 consists of 15 residues. Germline lookup yields CDR1 SGHTA and CDR2 FQGNSA. CDR3 sequence reads: CASDPGSGGRYEQYF. The CDR3 DNA reads TGTGCCAGCGACCCCGGTAGCGGGGGGCGGTACGAGCAGTACTTC.

Only one count was recorded for this clone. This chain uses TRBV7-3 with TRBJ2-5; 12 bases map to TRBD2. In germline, CDR1 is SGHTA, CDR2 FQGTGA. The junction had 9 bases not matched to a gene; V was cut back by 1 base and J by 3 bases. The CDR3 consists of 18 residues. The CDR3 DNA reads as TGTGCCAGCAGCTTAAGGCGGACTAGCGGGGAACAAAAAGAGACCCAGTACTTC. It specifies CASSLRRTSGEQKETQYF. Supplemented by reference TRBV7-3 and TRBJ2-5, the full variable domain reads GAGVSQTPSNKVTEKGKYVELRCDPISGHTALYWYRQSLGQGPEFLIYFQGTGAADDSGLPNDRFFAVRPEGSVSTLKIQRTERGDSAVYLCASSLRRTSGEQKETQYFGPGTRLLVL.

V usage is TRBV24-1 and J usage is TRBJ1-5, with 7 bases lining up with TRBD1. The CDR3 is 12 amino acids. Unmatched junction bases numbered 3, after V lost 9 bases and J lost 5 bases. Germline V lookup: CDR1 KGHDR, CDR2 SFDVKD. The CDR3 reads CATDRVDQPQHF. CDR3 nucleotide sequence: TGTGCCACCGACAGGGTAGATCAGCCCCAGCATTTT.

This chain links TRBV10-3 with TRBJ2-3; TRBD2 matches 8 bases. Germline V gene lookup returns CDR1 ENHRY and CDR2 SYGVKD. The V gene end was trimmed by 3 bases and the J gene end by 2 bases; junction bases not matched to a gene: 7. CDR3 length equals 16 residues. As DNA, the CDR3 is TGTGCCATCAGTGACTCTTCGCGGGGGGTCACAGATACGCAGTATTTT. It codes for CAISDSSRGVTDTQYF.

This chain joins TRBV2 and TRBJ2-4; D is uncertain. This CDR3 is built from 16 residues. In germline, CDR1 is SNHLY, CDR2 FYNNEI. Between the trimmed V and J ends, which lost 3 bases and 0 bases, there was a span of 12 bases. CDR3 nucleotides: TGTGCCAGCAGTGATAGACAAGTTATAGCCAAAAACATTCAGTACTTC. Its protein product is CASSDRQVIAKNIQYF.

The V and J genes are TRBV6-5 and TRBJ2-1, with D possibly being TRBD2 (5 bases). The V and J ends lost 0 bases and 5 bases respectively, with 5 bases between them. From germline, CDR1 is MNHEY and CDR2 SVGAGI. CDR3 length equals 13 residues. In nucleotides, the CDR3 is TGTGCCAGCAGTTACTCGAGGGACAATGAGCAGTTCTTC. Translating gives CASSYSRDNEQFF.

V and J are TRBV27 and TRBJ2-2; D not certain. The CDR3 covers 11 residues. The V end lost 4 bases, the J end lost 5 bases, and 2 bases lay between the germline ends. Per germline, CDR1 MNHEY and CDR2 SMNVEV (reference sequence). Here the CDR3 reads CASSSTGELFF. DNA of the CDR3: TGTGCCAGCAGTTCAACCGGGGAGCTGTTTTTT.

The V call is TRBV18, the J call TRBJ1-2; TRBD1 aligns across 7 bases. The CDR3 covers 15 residues. Germline CDR1 reads KGHSH; CDR2 reads LQKENI. V lost 2 bases to trimming and J lost 4 bases; unmatched junction nucleotides: 7. The CDR3, as DNA: TGTGCCAGCTCACCAGGTCGACAGGGCGGCTATGGCTACACCTTC. It yields the protein CASSPGRQGGYGYTF.

The CDR3 spells CASRKQGTSYEQYF. CDR3 in DNA: TGTGCCAGTCGCAAACAGGGGACTTCCTACGAGCAGTACTTC. The chain combines TRBV19 with TRBJ2-7; TRBD1 is a possible D gene (7 bases). CDR1 and CDR2 (germline): LNHDA, SQIVND (reference sequence). This CDR3 is built from 14 residues. The V and J ends lost 8 bases and 1 base respectively, with 15 bases between them.

The chain couples TRBV29-1 to TRBJ2-6, with D maybe TRBD2 (5 bases). The CDR3 is 16 residues long. The V end lost 3 bases, the J end lost 0 bases, and 12 bases lay between the germline ends. Germline CDR1 reads SQVTM; CDR2 reads ANQGSEA. The CDR3 DNA reads TGCAGCGTTGATGTCCCCACTAGCTCTGGGGCCAACGTCCTGACTTTC. Encoded protein: CSVDVPTSSGANVLTF.

The chain joins TRBV4-1 to TRBJ2-7; 8 bases agree with TRBD1. The CDR3 length is 15 residues. The J segment lost 2 bases and the V segment lost 1 base, leaving 4 bases of the junction unmatched. CDR1 is MGHRA and CDR2 is YSYEKL in the germline V gene. The CDR3 DNA reads TGCGCCAGCAGCCAAGCTCCAGGGGGCCCCTACGAGCAGTACTTC. Amino acid sequence: CASSQAPGGPYEQYF.

With regard to this clone: One end of the junction is discordant with germline, which a read error may explain. The CDR3 spells CASSLPGGGGEQYF. The CDR3 DNA is TGCGCCAGCAGCTTACCGGGGGGCGGTGGCGAGCAGTACTTC. V is TRBV7-3 and J is TRBJ2-7; tentatively, D is TRBD2 (7 bases). This CDR3 has 14 amino acids. CDR1 and CDR2 from the germline V gene are SGHTA and FQGTGA. Full variable domain (missing parts from reference TRBV7-3 and TRBJ2-7): GAGVSQTPSNKVTEKGKYVELRCDPISGHTALYWYRQSLGQGPEFLIYFQGTGAADDSGLPNDRFFAVRPEGSVSTLKIQRTERGDSAVYLCASSLPGGGGEQYFGPGTRLTVT.

The chain couples TRBV5-5 to TRBJ1-2; D is unresolved. This CDR3 has 13 amino acids. Germline V gene data show CDR1 as SGHKS and CDR2 as YYEKEE (reference sequence). Trimming took off 4 bases at V and 6 bases at J, with 13 bases between the two ends. CDR3 DNA: TGTGCCAGCAGCACCGGACTGGTGGATGGCTACACCTTC. Translated: CASSTGLVDGYTF.

The CDR3 spells CATSRAQGTEAFF. In nucleotides, the CDR3 is TGTGCCACCAGCAGAGCTCAGGGAACTGAAGCTTTCTTT. V gene TRBV15 combines with J gene TRBJ1-1, with D perhaps TRBD1 (5 bases). CDR3 length equals 13 residues. Germline V gene sequence: CDR1 LNHNV, CDR2 YYDKDF (reference sequence). With 1 base removed from V and 5 bases from J, the gap between germline ends came to 8 bases.

The chain carries TRBV4-3 and TRBJ1-4; 7 nucleotides agree with TRBD1. Germline V gene lookup returns CDR1 LGHNA and CDR2 YSLEER. V dropped 0 bases and J dropped 4; count of bases not matched to a gene: 5. This CDR3 is built from 16 residues. The CDR3 DNA reads TGCGCCAGCAGCCAAGATCCGGACAGGCTTAATGAAAAACTGTTTTTT. Translating gives CASSQDPDRLNEKLFF.